One sample yielded the 17 T cell receptor beta chains listed below, sequenced in a study of persistence of HIV-infected CD4 T cells. Sequencing used immunoSEQ version 4 in survey mode. The method was immunoSEQ multiplex PCR; TCRdb's version includes in-frame clones alone and lacks a portion of them. This table holds 23,000 or so clones, around 74% found once. Overlapping HIV-1 Gag 15-mer peptides at 0.95 to 1 ug per peptide per mL were used. Sorting of responding CD4+ T cells relied on upregulated CD40 ligand together with CD69. No antigen has been identified for these receptors. The input for sequencing was CD4+ T cells sorted from PBMCs after roughly 18-hour stimulation, taken from a patient who received antiretroviral therapy. The source is an adult man with HIV who was CMV-seropositive.

This clone was recorded a few times. V usage is TRBV6-5 and J usage is TRBJ1-4, with D perhaps matching TRBD1 (5 bases). The germline V gene has CDR1 MNHEY and CDR2 SVGAGI. The V end lost 5 bases, the J end lost 5 bases, and 15 bases lay between the germline ends. The CDR3 consists of 15 residues. CDR3: CASSTRQRKNEKLFF. The CDR3 nucleotides are TGTGCCAGCAGTACCCGACAGAGGAAAAATGAAAAACTGTTTTTT.

This clone was counted a single time. The chain carries TRBV2 and TRBJ2-1, with D unresolved. Germline V gene data show CDR1 as SNHLY and CDR2 as FYNNEI. The CDR3 sequence is 13 residues long. The ends were cut back, 8 bases at V and 0 bases at J, with 8 bases in the middle. CDR3 bases: TGTGCCAGCCGACTGAGCTCCTACAATGAGCAGTTCTTC. Protein product: CASRLSSYNEQFF.

The rearrangement uses TRBV19 and TRBJ2-1; 9 bases are shared with TRBD2. The CDR3 consists of 17 residues. Germline CDR1 is LNHDA and CDR2 is SQIVND (reference sequence). The J segment lost 0 bases and the V segment lost 6 bases, leaving 9 bases of the junction unmatched. For the CDR3, the DNA is TGTGCCAGTAGGGCGACTAGCGGCGCCACCTCCTACAATGAGCAGTTCTTC. This translates into CASRATSGATSYNEQFF.

By proportion, this clone is medium-sized. The genes are TRBV4-1 and TRBJ2-4; D is possibly TRBD1 (7 bases). This CDR3 region has 17 residues. The ends were cut back, 5 bases at V and 7 bases at J, with 24 bases in the middle. Looked up from germline, CDR1 is MGHRA and CDR2 is YSYEKL. CDR3 amino acids: CASSKGPAEGAANIQYF. CDR3 coding DNA: TGCGCCAGCAGCAAGGGTCCGGCGGAGGGGGCGGCGAACATTCAGTACTTC.

This chain uses TRBV7-9 with TRBJ2-2; weak D call: TRBD1 (6 bases). Looked up from germline, CDR1 is SEHNR and CDR2 is FQNEAQ (reference sequence). Trimming shortened V by 5 bases and J by 6 bases, and 10 bases separated the two germline ends. CDR3 size: 13 residues. CDR3 region: CASSLQGAGELFF. The CDR3 nucleotides read TGTGCCAGCAGCCTACAGGGAGCCGGGGAGCTGTTTTTT. The full variable domain, rest sourced from reference TRBV7-9 and TRBJ2-2, is DTGVSQNPRHKITKRGQNVTFRCDPISEHNRLYWYRQTLGQGPEFLTYFQNEAQLEKSRLLSDRFSAERPKGSFSTLEIQRTEQGDSAMYLCASSLQGAGELFFGEGSRLTVL.

Remarks on this clone: At one of its ends the junction is not consistent with the germline gene, which may arise from a read error. This chain uses TRBV2 with TRBJ2-3, with D perhaps assigned TRBD1 or TRBD2 (5 bases each). CDR3 length: 12 amino acids. The germline gives CDR1 SNHLY, CDR2 FYNNEI. The CDR3 bases are TGTGCCAGCGTTGACCCCGGGACCCCTCCCCTTTTT. It is translated as CASVDPGTPPLF.

The chain employs TRBV27 and TRBJ2-5; D is perhaps TRBD1 (6 bases). In germline, CDR1 is MNHEY, CDR2 SMNVEV (reference sequence). V was shortened by 6 bases and J by 11 bases, with 13 bases between the two germline ends. The CDR3 is 11 residues long. CDR3 protein: CASSDTGKQYF. CDR3 DNA: TGTGCCAGCAGCGATACAGGGAAACAGTACTTC.

The chain uses TRBV27 and TRBJ1-1; D gene uncertain. CDR3 size: 13 residues. Germline CDR1 and CDR2: MNHEY and SMNVEV (reference sequence). Deletions cut 6 bases from V and 1 base from J, with 9 bases between. The DNA for the CDR3 is TGTGCCAGCAGGGGTTGGGGGAACACTGAAGCTTTCTTT. It yields the protein CASRGWGNTEAFF.

The genes are TRBV6-5 and TRBJ2-4; D gene unclear. CDR1 is MNHEY and CDR2 is SVGAGI in the germline V gene. This CDR3 comprises 12 residues. Deletions cut 7 bases from V and 5 bases from J, with 9 bases between. The DNA for the CDR3 is TGTGCCAGCACGCTGTCCCAAAACATTCAGTACTTC. Amino acid sequence: CASTLSQNIQYF.

This sequence joins TRBV2 and TRBJ2-7; 8 bases fit TRBD1. This CDR3 spans 14 amino acids. J gave up 2 bases and V 5 bases, and 5 bases lay outside the gene matches. Germline V gene sequence: CDR1 SNHLY, CDR2 FYNNEI. This CDR3 reads CASSQQGVTYEQYF. The CDR3 region has the DNA TGTGCCAGCAGTCAACAGGGGGTTACCTACGAGCAGTACTTC.

This clone was recorded a few times. This chain joins TRBV7-9 and TRBJ1-2, with D perhaps matching TRBD1 (5 bases). CDR3 length: 15 residues. Germline CDR1 SEHNR, CDR2 FQNEAQ (reference sequence). V dropped 2 bases and J dropped 6 bases, with 16 bases sitting between them. In DNA form, the CDR3 reads TGTGCCAGCAGCTTATTCCCTGAACAGGACCATGGCTACACCTTC. This encodes CASSLFPEQDHGYTF.

This chain links TRBV6-5 with TRBJ1-1, with D possibly being TRBD1 (5 bases). CDR1 MNHEY and CDR2 SVGAGI come from the germline V gene. V was cut by 5 bases and J by 2 bases, with 9 bases left in between. The CDR3 covers 13 residues. The CDR3 DNA follows: TGTGCCAGCAGTCGCCAGGGTAACACTGAAGCTTTCTTT. This codes for CASSRQGNTEAFF.

This chain joins TRBV7-2 and TRBJ2-7, with D perhaps matching TRBD1 (6 bases). The CDR3 sequence is 13 residues long. Germline loops: CDR1 SGHTA, CDR2 FQGNSA. With 5 bases removed from V and 2 bases from J, the gap between germline ends came to 10 bases. The CDR3 region is CASSKPGAYEQYF. CDR3 in DNA: TGTGCCAGCAGCAAGCCAGGGGCCTACGAGCAGTACTTC.

The gene calls are TRBV29-1 and TRBJ2-7; 7 bases agree with TRBD1. This CDR3 spans 12 amino acids. The V gene end was trimmed by 8 bases and the J gene end by 0 bases; junction bases not matched to a gene: 4. The V gene's germline CDR1 is SQVTM and CDR2 ANQGSEA. CDR3 sequence (DNA): TGCAGCACGAGGGACAGCTCCTACGAGCAGTACTTC. It codes for CSTRDSSYEQYF.

This chain uses TRBV23-1 with TRBJ1-4, with 7 nucleotides matching TRBD1. TRBV23-1 is noted as an ORF with a role that remains uncertain. Germline trimming cut 2 bases from V and 6 bases from J; bases unmatched to any gene: 6. The CDR3 runs to 15 residues. For the CDR3, the DNA is TGCGCCAGCAGTCAACTCGGGACAGTATATGAAAAACTGTTTTTT. Protein sequence: CASSQLGTVYEKLFF.

The chain recombines TRBV7-2 with TRBJ2-7; 9 nucleotides match TRBD1. Germline-derived CDR1 and CDR2 are SGHTA and FQGNSA. CDR3 length: 15 amino acids. With V trimmed by 0 bases and J by 4 bases, 4 bases remained unmatched. Here the CDR3 DNA reads TGTGCCAGCAGCTTAGCCCATGGACAGGGGTACGAGCAGTACTTC. Translated: CASSLAHGQGYEQYF.

This chain uses TRBV15 with TRBJ1-1; D call uncertain. This CDR3 has 12 amino acids. Germline lookup yields CDR1 LNHNV and CDR2 YYDKDF (reference sequence). Trimming took off 0 bases at V and 7 bases at J, with 6 bases between the two ends. For the CDR3, the DNA is TGTGCCACCAGCAGAGATACGGGTGAAGCTTTCTTT. Amino acids: CATSRDTGEAFF.